This is a list of T cell receptor beta chains from one sample in a study of blood T cell repertoires in COVID-19. The method was immunoSEQ multiplex PCR; TCRdb's version includes in-frame clones alone and lacks a portion of them. The table records under 110,000 clones, roughly nine tenths of them present only once. The sequencing input was peripheral blood. These receptors were taken from a man aged 45-65 years with acute or convalescent COVID-19. Both conserved end residues are trimmed from each CDR3. The size field is filled for only some rows; it gives once, few, many or a size class.

cdr3_length j_call clone_size v_call cdr3_aa
13 TRBJ2-1 NA TRBV5-1 ASSLVGGREDEQF
13 TRBJ1-5 once TRBV6-1 ASSDGTVSNQPQH
13 TRBJ1-3 NA TRBV7-2 ASSHGTASGNTIY
10 TRBJ1-1 NA TRBV30 AWAGRNTEAF
13 TRBJ1-4 NA TRBV19 ASSRVGQLNEKLF
10 TRBJ2-1 NA TRBV4-2 ASSQGGGFLF
12 TRBJ1-2 NA TRBV30 AWGGEVRSYGYT
11 TRBJ2-7 once TRBV6-5 ASSLQGVHEQY
8 TRBJ1-2 once TRBV20-1 SALTGGYT
12 TRBJ1-4 NA TRBV2 ASRGQGIREKLF
10 TRBJ1-1 NA TRBV30 AWSEQDTEAF
13 TRBJ2-3 NA TRBV7-2 ASSLGAGAGNTQY
13 TRBJ1-2 NA TRBV28 ASSPRQGAGYGYT
14 TRBJ1-4 NA TRBV15 ATSRDPGATNEKLF
13 TRBJ2-5 NA TRBV5-1 ASRTPRGETETQY
13 TRBJ2-5 NA TRBV11-1 ASSFVFTGVETQY
12 TRBJ1-5 NA TRBV5-1 ASSLDGGSQPQH
11 TRBJ2-2 NA TRBV24-1 ATSVRYTGELF
13 TRBJ2-3 NA TRBV1 TSSQDRDITDTQY
13 TRBJ2-1 once TRBV19 ASSILRTGGSEQF
16 TRBJ2-6 NA TRBV2 ASSEGFYAVSGANVLT
14 TRBJ2-3 few TRBV9 ASSVVGQGAGDTQY
13 TRBJ1-4 NA TRBV4-1 ASSLSGTGSEKLF
9 TRBJ2-5 NA TRBV11-2 ASRAAGTQY
16 TRBJ2-3 NA TRBV3-1/TRBV3-2 ASSQDSSGGARTDTQY
13 TRBJ2-4 once TRBV2 ASSGGLLAKNIQY
9 TRBJ2-2 NA TRBV7-2 AISDTGELF
14 TRBJ2-7 NA TRBV12-5 ASGLVLTGSAYEQY
13 TRBJ1-2 NA TRBV4-2 ASSQDGQGDYGYT
15 TRBJ1-6 NA TRBV19 ASTSTEWSSYNSPLH
10 TRBJ2-7 NA TRBV5-6 ASSHTDRVKY
10 TRBJ1-2 NA TRBV29-1 SVTTGGHGYT
14 TRBJ2-6 few TRBV27 ASRAPLGTGANVLT
11 TRBJ1-5 few TRBV30 AWSSLSNQPQH
14 TRBJ1-6 NA TRBV27 ASRAVGQGNNSPLH
13 TRBJ2-5 NA TRBV7-2 ASSLVWGGMETQY
15 TRBJ1-3 once TRBV7-3 AGSFREQATPGNTIY
12 TRBJ1-6 NA TRBV25-1 ASSESAYNSPLH
14 TRBJ1-5 NA TRBV19 ATHPFGIRSNQPQH
9 TRBJ1-4 NA TRBV6-2/TRBV6-3 ASSLRGKLF
13 TRBJ2-1 NA TRBV18 ASSPFQTGGGEQF
16 TRBJ1-5 NA TRBV7-9 ARESLIVGTGGGQPQH
9 TRBJ1-5 NA TRBV19 ASGTGQPQH
14 TRBJ2-1 NA TRBV12-5 ASGSGLAGGADEQF
14 TRBJ1-4 NA TRBV5-1 ASSTRPGQGVEKLF
12 TRBJ1-2 NA TRBV6-1 ASSDRVRGYGYT
12 TRBJ1-2 NA TRBV13 ASSPREGTYGYT
12 TRBJ1-1 NA TRBV5-1 ARWTGDMNTEAF